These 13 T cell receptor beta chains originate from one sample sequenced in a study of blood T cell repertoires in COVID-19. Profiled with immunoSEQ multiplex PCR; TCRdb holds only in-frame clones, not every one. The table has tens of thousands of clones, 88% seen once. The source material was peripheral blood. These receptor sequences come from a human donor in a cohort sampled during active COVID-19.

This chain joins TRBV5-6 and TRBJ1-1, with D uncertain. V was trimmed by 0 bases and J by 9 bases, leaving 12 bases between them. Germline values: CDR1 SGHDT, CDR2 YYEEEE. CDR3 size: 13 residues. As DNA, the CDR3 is TGTGCCAGCAGCTTGGAGCGCGGGCTCCAAGCTTTCTTT. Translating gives CASSLERGLQAFF.

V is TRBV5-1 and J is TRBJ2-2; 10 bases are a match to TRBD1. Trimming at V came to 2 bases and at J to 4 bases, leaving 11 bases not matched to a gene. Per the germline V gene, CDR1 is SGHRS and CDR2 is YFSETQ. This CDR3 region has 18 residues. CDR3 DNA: TGCGCCAGCAGCTTCCGGGACAGGGGACCCTGGGGCACCGGGGAGCTGTTTTTT. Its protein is CASSFRDRGPWGTGELFF. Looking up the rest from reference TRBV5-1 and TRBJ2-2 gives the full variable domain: KAGVTQTPRYLIKTRGQQVTLSCSPISGHRSVSWYQQTPGQGLQFLFEYFSETQRNKGNFPGRFSGRQFSNSRSEMNVSTLELGDSALYLCASSFRDRGPWGTGELFFGEGSRLTVL.

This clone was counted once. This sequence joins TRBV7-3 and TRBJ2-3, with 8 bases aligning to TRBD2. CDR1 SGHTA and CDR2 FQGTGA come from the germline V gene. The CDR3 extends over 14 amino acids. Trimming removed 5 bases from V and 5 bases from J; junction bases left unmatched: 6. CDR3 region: CASSPAGGEDTQYF. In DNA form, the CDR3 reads TGTGCCAGCAGCCCCGCGGGGGGCGAAGATACGCAGTATTTT.

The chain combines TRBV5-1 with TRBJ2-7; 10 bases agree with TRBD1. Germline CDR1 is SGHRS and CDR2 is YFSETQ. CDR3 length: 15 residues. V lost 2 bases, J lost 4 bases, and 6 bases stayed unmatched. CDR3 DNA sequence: TGCGCCAGCAGCTTTGGGACAGGGGAAATGTACGAGCAGTACTTC. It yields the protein CASSFGTGEMYEQYF.

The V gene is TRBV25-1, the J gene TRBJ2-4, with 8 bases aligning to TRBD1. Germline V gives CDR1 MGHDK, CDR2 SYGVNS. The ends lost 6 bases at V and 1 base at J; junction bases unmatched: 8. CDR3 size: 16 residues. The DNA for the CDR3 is TGTGCCAGCAGCCTGACAGGGGACATTGCCAAAAACATTCAGTACTTC. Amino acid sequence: CASSLTGDIAKNIQYF.

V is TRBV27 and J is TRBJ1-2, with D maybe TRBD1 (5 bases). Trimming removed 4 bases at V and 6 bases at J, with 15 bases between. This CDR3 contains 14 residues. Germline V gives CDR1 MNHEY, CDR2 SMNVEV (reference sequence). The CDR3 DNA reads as TGTGCCAGCAGTTCCCTCCGAACAGGTGATGGCTACACCTTC. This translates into CASSSLRTGDGYTF.

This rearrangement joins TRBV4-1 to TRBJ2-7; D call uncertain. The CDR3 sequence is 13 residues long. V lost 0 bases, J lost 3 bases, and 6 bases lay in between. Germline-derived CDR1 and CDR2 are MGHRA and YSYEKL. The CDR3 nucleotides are TGCGCCAGCAGCCAAGAGGCAGTCTACGAGCAGTACTTC. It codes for CASSQEAVYEQYF.

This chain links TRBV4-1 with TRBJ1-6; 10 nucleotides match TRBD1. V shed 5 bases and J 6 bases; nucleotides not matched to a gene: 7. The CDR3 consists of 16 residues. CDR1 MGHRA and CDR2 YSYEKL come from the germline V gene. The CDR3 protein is CASSDIRTGGNSPLHF. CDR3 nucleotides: TGCGCCAGCAGCGACATTAGGACAGGGGGTAATTCACCCCTCCACTTT.

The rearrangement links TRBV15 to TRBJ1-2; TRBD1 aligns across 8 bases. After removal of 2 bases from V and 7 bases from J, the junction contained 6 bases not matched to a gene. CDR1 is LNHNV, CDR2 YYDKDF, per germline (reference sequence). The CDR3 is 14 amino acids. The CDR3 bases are TGTGCCACCAGCAGAAGACAGGGGCAGGGTGGCTACACCTTC. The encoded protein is CATSRRQGQGGYTF.

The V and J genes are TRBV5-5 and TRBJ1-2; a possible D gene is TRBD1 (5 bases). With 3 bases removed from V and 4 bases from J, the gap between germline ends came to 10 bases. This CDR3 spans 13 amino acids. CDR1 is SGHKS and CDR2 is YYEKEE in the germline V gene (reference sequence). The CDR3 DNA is TGTGCCAGCAGCTCCCTTGACAGCTATGGCTACACCTTC. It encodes CASSSLDSYGYTF.

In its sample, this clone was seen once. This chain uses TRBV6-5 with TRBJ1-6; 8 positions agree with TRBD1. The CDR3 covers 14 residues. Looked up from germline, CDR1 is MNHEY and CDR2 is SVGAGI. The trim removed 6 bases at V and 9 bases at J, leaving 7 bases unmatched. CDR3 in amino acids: CASSPDRAGSPLHF. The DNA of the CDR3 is TGTGCCAGCAGCCCGGACAGGGCGGGTTCACCCCTCCACTTT.

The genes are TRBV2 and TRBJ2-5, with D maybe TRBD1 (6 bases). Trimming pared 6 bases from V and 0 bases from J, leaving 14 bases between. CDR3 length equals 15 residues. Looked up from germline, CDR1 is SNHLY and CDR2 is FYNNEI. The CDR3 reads CASSVMTGDQETQYF. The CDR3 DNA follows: TGTGCCAGCAGCGTTATGACAGGCGACCAAGAGACCCAGTACTTC.

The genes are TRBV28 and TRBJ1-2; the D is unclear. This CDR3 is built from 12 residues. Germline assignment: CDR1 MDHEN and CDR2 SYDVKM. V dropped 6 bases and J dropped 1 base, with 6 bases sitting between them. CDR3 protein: CASSLRNYGYTF. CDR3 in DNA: TGTGCCAGCAGCCTCCGTAACTATGGCTACACCTTC.